The present entry profiles one T cell receptor (beta chain) with its context. Its antigen is not identified. The data derive from a study of shared clonotypes between healthy human individuals. CD45RO negativity and positive selection for CCR7 defined naive CD8 cells, a population that excluded terminally differentiated effector memory CD45RA+ cells. With 7 bases removed from V and 5 bases from J, the gap between germline ends came to 20 bases. CDR1 and CDR2 from the germline V gene are MNHEY and SMNVEV (reference sequence). This CDR3 comprises 15 residues. Deep was the level at which the assay was run. TCRdb's copy holds only in-frame clones and misses some; the assay was immunoSEQ multiplex PCR. The sample shows about 2 million clones, just under 95% of them seen only once. The study's findings and limits: The study found 4.5% to 6% of naive CD4 clonotypes shared across several donors.

The sample comprised naive CD8+ T cells sorted from blood. V usage is TRBV27 and J usage is TRBJ2-5, with D perhaps given as TRBD1 or TRBD2 (5 bases each). This sequence was found in a man aged 18 to 30 in good health. The CDR3 is CASNLYPGARETQYF. DNA for the CDR3: TGTGCCAGCAACCTTTACCCCGGGGCACGGGAGACCCAGTACTTC.